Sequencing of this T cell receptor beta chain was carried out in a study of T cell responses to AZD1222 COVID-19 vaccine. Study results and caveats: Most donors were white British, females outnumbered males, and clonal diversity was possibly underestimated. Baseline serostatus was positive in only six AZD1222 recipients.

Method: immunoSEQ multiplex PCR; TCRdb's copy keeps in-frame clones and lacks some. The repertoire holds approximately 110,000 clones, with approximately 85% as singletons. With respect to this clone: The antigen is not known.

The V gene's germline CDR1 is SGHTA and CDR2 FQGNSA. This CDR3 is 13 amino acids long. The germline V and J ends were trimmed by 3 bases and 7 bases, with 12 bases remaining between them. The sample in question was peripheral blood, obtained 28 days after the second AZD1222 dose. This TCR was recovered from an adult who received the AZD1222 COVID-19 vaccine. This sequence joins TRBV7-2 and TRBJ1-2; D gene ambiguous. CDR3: CASSFVGSGGYTF. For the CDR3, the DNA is TGTGCCAGCAGCTTTGTAGGGTCCGGTGGCTACACCTTC.